This is a list of T cell receptor beta chains from one sample in a study of blood T cell repertoires in COVID-19. Sequencing was performed with immunoSEQ multiplex PCR; in TCRdb, only in-frame clones are kept and a portion is missing. The sample consists of some 530,000 clones, around nine tenths of them appearing once. Sequenced: PBMCs or T cells enriched from blood (not recorded which). These receptors were obtained from a woman aged 55 to 70 who had recovered from COVID-19. Each CDR3 is given with its conserved first and last residue. The order of the fields is CDR3 DNA, CDR3 protein, D gene, V gene, clone size, J gene. A D gene is named only where the DNA matches it firmly. Some rows have no size entry. The others give once, few or many, or a class for an expanded clone.

CDR3nt: TGTGCCACCAGTGATTCACCGGGGATCAGTGGCTACACCTTC
CDR3aa: CATSDSPGISGYTF
d_gene: -
v_gene: TRBV24-1
abundance: -
j_gene: TRBJ1-2

CDR3nt: TGTGCCAGCAGCACTTGGGACAGCAAGGTCGGGGAGCTGTTTTTT
CDR3aa: CASSTWDSKVGELFF
d_gene: TRBD1
v_gene: TRBV2
abundance: -
j_gene: TRBJ2-2

CDR3nt: TGTGCCAGCTCACCGCGGGGGGGCCAGGGTGAGCAGTTCTTC
CDR3aa: CASSPRGGQGEQFF
d_gene: TRBD2
v_gene: TRBV18
abundance: few
j_gene: TRBJ2-1

CDR3nt: TGTGCCAGCAGCACAGGAGCCGCTAGCAATCAGCCCCAGCATTTT
CDR3aa: CASSTGAASNQPQHF
d_gene: -
v_gene: TRBV6-5
abundance: -
j_gene: TRBJ1-5

CDR3nt: TGTGCCAGCAGTTCACCGGGACTAGCCCCACATACGCAGTATTTT
CDR3aa: CASSSPGLAPHTQYF
d_gene: TRBD2
v_gene: TRBV27
abundance: -
j_gene: TRBJ2-3

CDR3nt: TGTGCCAGCAGTGACCGGGACACTGAAGCTTTCTTT
CDR3aa: CASSDRDTEAFF
d_gene: -
v_gene: TRBV6-4
abundance: -
j_gene: TRBJ1-1

CDR3nt: TGTGCCAGCAGCTCAGGGCGGTTTAGAGAGACCCAGTACTTC
CDR3aa: CASSSGRFRETQYF
d_gene: -
v_gene: TRBV3-1/TRBV3-2
abundance: -
j_gene: TRBJ2-5

CDR3nt: TGCAGCGTCGGGGAGGGGACATGGAGGGCCGAGCAGTACTTC
CDR3aa: CSVGEGTWRAEQYF
d_gene: -
v_gene: TRBV29-1
abundance: -
j_gene: TRBJ2-7

CDR3nt: TGTGCCAGCTCACCCGACAGGGGGCAGGATGAAAAACTGTTTTTT
CDR3aa: CASSPDRGQDEKLFF
d_gene: TRBD1
v_gene: TRBV18
abundance: -
j_gene: TRBJ1-4

CDR3nt: TGTGCCAGCAGCTTAGCGCTGAATATAGTGGATCAGCCCCAGCATTTT
CDR3aa: CASSLALNIVDQPQHF
d_gene: -
v_gene: TRBV7-2
abundance: -
j_gene: TRBJ1-5

CDR3nt: TGCGCCAGCAGCCAGCGACAGGGGCTACCCACAGATACGCAGTATTTT
CDR3aa: CASSQRQGLPTDTQYF
d_gene: TRBD1
v_gene: TRBV4-1
abundance: -
j_gene: TRBJ2-3

CDR3nt: TGTGCCAGCAGCTTATTGGGCGCTGGAAACACCATATATTTT
CDR3aa: CASSLLGAGNTIYF
d_gene: -
v_gene: TRBV5-5
abundance: -
j_gene: TRBJ1-3

CDR3nt: TGTGCCAGCAGCGCCGGACAGGGTACCGGGGAGCTGTTTTTT
CDR3aa: CASSAGQGTGELFF
d_gene: TRBD1
v_gene: TRBV11-3
abundance: -
j_gene: TRBJ2-2

CDR3nt: TGCGCCAGCAGCTTGGTTTTTCAGGGGAATTCACCCCTCCACTTT
CDR3aa: CASSLVFQGNSPLHF
d_gene: -
v_gene: TRBV5-1
abundance: once
j_gene: TRBJ1-6

CDR3nt: TGCAGTGCTCTTGGTGGAGCACCCCTCCACTTT
CDR3aa: CSALGGAPLHF
d_gene: -
v_gene: TRBV20-1
abundance: -
j_gene: TRBJ1-6

CDR3nt: TGTGCCACCAGTGTAGAACGACAGGCCCACAATGAGCAGTTCTTC
CDR3aa: CATSVERQAHNEQFF
d_gene: -
v_gene: TRBV24-1
abundance: once
j_gene: TRBJ2-1

CDR3nt: TGTGCCTGGGGAAACGGGGGGGGAACTGAAGCTTTCTTT
CDR3aa: CAWGNGGGTEAFF
d_gene: -
v_gene: TRBV30
abundance: -
j_gene: TRBJ1-1

CDR3nt: TGTGCCAGCAGCTACCAGGCGGGGATCACAGATACGCAGTATTTT
CDR3aa: CASSYQAGITDTQYF
d_gene: -
v_gene: TRBV7-2
abundance: -
j_gene: TRBJ2-3

CDR3nt: TGTGCCAGTAGTATAGATCACGGCTACGAGCAGTACTTC
CDR3aa: CASSIDHGYEQYF
d_gene: -
v_gene: TRBV19
abundance: -
j_gene: TRBJ2-7

CDR3nt: TGCGCCAGCAGCCCTGGGACAGGGGGCTACAATGAGCAGTTCTTC
CDR3aa: CASSPGTGGYNEQFF
d_gene: TRBD1
v_gene: TRBV5-1
abundance: -
j_gene: TRBJ2-1

CDR3nt: TGTGCCAGCAGCCCGACAGGGCTTCAGCCCCAGCATTTT
CDR3aa: CASSPTGLQPQHF
d_gene: TRBD1
v_gene: TRBV7-2
abundance: -
j_gene: TRBJ1-5

CDR3nt: TGTGCCAGCAGAACAGGGGAAGGGCCCCAGCATTTT
CDR3aa: CASRTGEGPQHF
d_gene: TRBD1
v_gene: TRBV6-5
abundance: -
j_gene: TRBJ1-5

CDR3nt: TGTGCCATCTTATCATCGGACAGGGCTAACTATGGCTACACCTTC
CDR3aa: CAILSSDRANYGYTF
d_gene: TRBD1
v_gene: TRBV3-1/TRBV3-2
abundance: -
j_gene: TRBJ1-2

CDR3nt: TGCGCCAGCAGCCAAGTAACAGGTGAAGATGAAAAACTGTTTTTT
CDR3aa: CASSQVTGEDEKLFF
d_gene: -
v_gene: TRBV4-1
abundance: -
j_gene: TRBJ1-4

CDR3nt: TGTGCCAGCAGGTTAGGGGGACACGGTGAAAAACTGTTTTTT
CDR3aa: CASRLGGHGEKLFF
d_gene: -
v_gene: TRBV5-5
abundance: -
j_gene: TRBJ1-4

CDR3nt: TGTGCCAGCAGTTTAAGGGGGACTAATGAAAAACTGTTTTTT
CDR3aa: CASSLRGTNEKLFF
d_gene: -
v_gene: TRBV27
abundance: -
j_gene: TRBJ1-4

CDR3nt: TGCGCCAGCAGCTCAGGACAGGGTTTTAATTCACCCCTCCACTTT
CDR3aa: CASSSGQGFNSPLHF
d_gene: TRBD1
v_gene: TRBV5-1
abundance: -
j_gene: TRBJ1-6

CDR3nt: TGCAGTGTTCTGAGCACAGATACGCAGTATTTT
CDR3aa: CSVLSTDTQYF
d_gene: -
v_gene: TRBV20-1
abundance: few
j_gene: TRBJ2-3

CDR3nt: TGTGCCAGCTCACGAACGACAGGGGCTAATGAAAAACTGTTTTTT
CDR3aa: CASSRTTGANEKLFF
d_gene: TRBD1
v_gene: TRBV18
abundance: once
j_gene: TRBJ1-4

CDR3nt: TGCGCCAGCAGCTTGGATACAGGGGGCACCGGGGAGCTGTTTTTT
CDR3aa: CASSLDTGGTGELFF
d_gene: TRBD1
v_gene: TRBV5-1
abundance: -
j_gene: TRBJ2-2

CDR3nt: TGCGCCAGCAGCCAGGACAGGAGCTACAACTATGGCTACACCTTC
CDR3aa: CASSQDRSYNYGYTF
d_gene: TRBD1
v_gene: TRBV4-1
abundance: -
j_gene: TRBJ1-2

CDR3nt: TGTGCCAGCTCACCACTCGAAAACAGGGGGTCAGCTAACTATGGCTACACCTTC
CDR3aa: CASSPLENRGSANYGYTF
d_gene: TRBD1
v_gene: TRBV18
abundance: few
j_gene: TRBJ1-2

CDR3nt: TGTGCCAGCAGTTCAAACACCCGGAGGTATGGCTACACCTTC
CDR3aa: CASSSNTRRYGYTF
d_gene: -
v_gene: TRBV27
abundance: -
j_gene: TRBJ1-2

CDR3nt: TGTGCCAGCACCTCCCGGGGCACAGATACGCAGTATTTT
CDR3aa: CASTSRGTDTQYF
d_gene: -
v_gene: TRBV6-6
abundance: -
j_gene: TRBJ2-3

CDR3nt: TGTGCCAGCAGCCGAGGCGGGGGGGCCGTAGATACGCAGTATTTT
CDR3aa: CASSRGGGAVDTQYF
d_gene: TRBD2
v_gene: TRBV3-1/TRBV3-2
abundance: -
j_gene: TRBJ2-3

CDR3nt: TGTGCCAGCAAGACAGGGTACGGCACTGAAGCTTTCTTT
CDR3aa: CASKTGYGTEAFF
d_gene: TRBD1
v_gene: TRBV2
abundance: many
j_gene: TRBJ1-1

CDR3nt: TGTGCCAGCAACCCCGGGGGTGGAAACACCATATATTTT
CDR3aa: CASNPGGGNTIYF
d_gene: -
v_gene: TRBV9
abundance: -
j_gene: TRBJ1-3

CDR3nt: TGTGCCAGCAGTTACTCCCCGGGACAGGGGGGGACTGAAGCTTTCTTT
CDR3aa: CASSYSPGQGGTEAFF
d_gene: TRBD1
v_gene: TRBV6-5
abundance: -
j_gene: TRBJ1-1

CDR3nt: TGTGCCAGCAGCTCTTCGTACGCTCCTATCTATGGCTACACCTTC
CDR3aa: CASSSSYAPIYGYTF
d_gene: -
v_gene: TRBV7-9
abundance: -
j_gene: TRBJ1-2

CDR3nt: TGCGCCAGCAGCTTGGCCGGGACGGGAGGACAAGAGACCCAGTACTTC
CDR3aa: CASSLAGTGGQETQYF
d_gene: TRBD2
v_gene: TRBV5-1
abundance: -
j_gene: TRBJ2-5

CDR3nt: TGCGCCAGCAGTGAGTCAATAGCTGGCGAGCAGTACTTC
CDR3aa: CASSESIAGEQYF
d_gene: -
v_gene: TRBV10-1
abundance: few
j_gene: TRBJ2-7

CDR3nt: TGTGCCAGCAGCCGGTCCGGGGGGAGCACAGATACGCAGTATTTT
CDR3aa: CASSRSGGSTDTQYF
d_gene: TRBD2
v_gene: TRBV5-6
abundance: -
j_gene: TRBJ2-3

CDR3nt: TGCGCCAGCAGCCCTCGACATACACCTTACGAGCAGTACTTC
CDR3aa: CASSPRHTPYEQYF
d_gene: -
v_gene: TRBV4-1
abundance: -
j_gene: TRBJ2-7

CDR3nt: TGCAGCGTTCAGGGGATGTCCACAGATACGCAGTATTTT
CDR3aa: CSVQGMSTDTQYF
d_gene: -
v_gene: TRBV29-1
abundance: -
j_gene: TRBJ2-3

CDR3nt: TGTGCCAGCAGCGTAGTGGCTAGCGGGGGGGACGAGCAGTACTTC
CDR3aa: CASSVVASGGDEQYF
d_gene: TRBD2
v_gene: TRBV9
abundance: once
j_gene: TRBJ2-7

CDR3nt: TGCGCCAGCAGTCAAACCCTAGTAACCCGGGACAGGGGCCAGAGTATGAACACTGAAGCTTTCTTT
CDR3aa: CASSQTLVTRDRGQSMNTEAFF
d_gene: TRBD1
v_gene: TRBV23-1
abundance: -
j_gene: TRBJ1-1

CDR3nt: TGTGCCAGCAGTTCGTCCCGACAGGGGACTTTCGGGCCCCAGCATTTT
CDR3aa: CASSSSRQGTFGPQHF
d_gene: TRBD1
v_gene: TRBV28
abundance: -
j_gene: TRBJ1-5

CDR3nt: TGTGCCAGCAGCGGACAGGGGGCTGTTTCACCCCTCCACTTT
CDR3aa: CASSGQGAVSPLHF
d_gene: TRBD1
v_gene: TRBV6-5
abundance: -
j_gene: TRBJ1-6

CDR3nt: TGTGCCAGCAGCCCCGATCCCGGGACAGGGGGCGTCTCCTATAATTCACCCCTCCACTTT
CDR3aa: CASSPDPGTGGVSYNSPLHF
d_gene: TRBD1
v_gene: TRBV7-8
abundance: -
j_gene: TRBJ1-6

CDR3nt: TGTGCCACCAGCAGAACCAGATGGGAGGGGATAGATTTCTTT
CDR3aa: CATSRTRWEGIDFF
d_gene: -
v_gene: TRBV15
abundance: -
j_gene: TRBJ1-1

CDR3nt: TGTGCCAGCAGCCCCACTTTCCCAGGGGGGAATGAAAAACTGTTTTTT
CDR3aa: CASSPTFPGGNEKLFF
d_gene: TRBD1
v_gene: TRBV7-9
abundance: -
j_gene: TRBJ1-4

CDR3nt: TGTGCCATCAGTCGACTAGAGGACTACAATGAGCAGTTCTTC
CDR3aa: CAISRLEDYNEQFF
d_gene: -
v_gene: TRBV10-3
abundance: -
j_gene: TRBJ2-1

CDR3nt: TGTGCCAGCATCGAACAGGGTAGTGTCACTGAAGCTTTCTTT
CDR3aa: CASIEQGSVTEAFF
d_gene: -
v_gene: TRBV7-9
abundance: -
j_gene: TRBJ1-1

CDR3nt: TGTGCCAGTAGTACCCCCGGGACAGGGATCCCAGATACGCAGTATTTT
CDR3aa: CASSTPGTGIPDTQYF
d_gene: TRBD1
v_gene: TRBV19
abundance: -
j_gene: TRBJ2-3

CDR3nt: TGTGCCTCGCGGCGGGGGAGGGAGCAGTACTTC
CDR3aa: CASRRGREQYF
d_gene: TRBD2
v_gene: TRBV19
abundance: -
j_gene: TRBJ2-7